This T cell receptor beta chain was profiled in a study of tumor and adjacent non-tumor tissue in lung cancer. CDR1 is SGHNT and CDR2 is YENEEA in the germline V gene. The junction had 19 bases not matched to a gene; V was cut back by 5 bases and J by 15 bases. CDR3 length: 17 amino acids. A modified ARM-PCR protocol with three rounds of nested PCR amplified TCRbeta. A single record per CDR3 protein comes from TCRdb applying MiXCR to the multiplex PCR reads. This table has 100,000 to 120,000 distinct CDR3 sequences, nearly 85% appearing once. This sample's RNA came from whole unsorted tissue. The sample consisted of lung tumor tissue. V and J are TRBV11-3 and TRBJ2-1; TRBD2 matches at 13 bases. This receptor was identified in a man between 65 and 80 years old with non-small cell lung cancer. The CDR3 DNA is TGTGCCAGCAGCCTCCTAGGGACTAGCGGGGACTACAATGAACGGTTCTTC. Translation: CASSLLGTSGDYNERFF.